This T cell receptor (beta chain) was sequenced in a study of OX40 agonist ivuxolimab in advanced cancers. Study-wide points: Some of the nonresponding patients also showed low levels of normalized T-cell clonal expansion.

Germline V gives CDR1 SSHAT, CDR2 FNYEAQ (reference sequence). The CDR3 runs 15 residues. TCRdb's copy holds only in-frame clones and misses some; the assay was immunoSEQ multiplex PCR. Altogether 45,000 to 65,000 clones are present, roughly 90% being singletons, with the ten largest covering under 8%. As concerns this clone: Its antigen is unidentified. The junction departs from germline at one end; a sequencing error may be responsible.

This specimen consisted of CD4+ or CD8+ T cells sorted from blood, obtained in a trial of the OX40 agonist ivuxolimab. The source of this sequence is an adult with an advanced solid tumor such as melanoma, head and neck, liver or kidney cancer. This chain links TRBV7-7 with TRBJ2-1; D uncertain. In DNA form, the CDR3 reads TGTGCTAGCAGCTCGTCGGCGGATAGGAGCAATGAGCAGTTCTTC. It codes for CASSSSADRSNEQFF.